The 19 T cell receptor beta chains presented below share a single source sample, sequenced in a study of identifying expanded T cells in peripheral blood. Here immunoSEQ multiplex PCR was the method, and the copy in TCRdb shows in-frame clones only, minus some. The data contain 100,000 to 150,000 clones, around 84% of them singletons. The specimen was blood. The receptors come from a person aged 18 to 75 in good health.

V is TRBV2 and J is TRBJ2-2; maybe TRBD2 (5 bases). Germline V CDR1 and CDR2: SNHLY, FYNNEI. Trimming left V 6 bases short and J 4 bases short, with 15 bases between. The CDR3 totals 15 residues. The CDR3: CASRRGDRATGELFF. The CDR3 DNA sequence: TGTGCCAGCAGACGGGGAGACCGGGCCACCGGGGAGCTGTTTTTT.

This clone appeared once. V usage is TRBV4-1 and J usage is TRBJ2-1; TRBD2 is a possible D gene (5 bases). Trimming took 1 base from V and 3 from J, leaving 13 bases between them. This CDR3 comprises 16 residues. Germline assignment: CDR1 MGHRA and CDR2 YSYEKL. CDR3 in DNA: TGCGCCAGCAGCCAAGGGGTTGAGACTATCTACAATGAGCAGTTCTTC. This gives the protein CASSQGVETIYNEQFF.

There are a few counts of this clone. The rearrangement uses TRBV18 and TRBJ1-2, with unresolved D. The V end lost 6 bases, the J end lost 7 bases, and 24 bases lay between the germline ends. The length of the CDR3 is 16 residues. CDR1 is KGHSH and CDR2 is LQKENI in the germline V gene. The CDR3 loop reads CASSPVPRPADGGYTF. CDR3 DNA sequence: TGTGCCAGCTCGCCAGTACCGAGGCCAGCGGACGGTGGCTACACCTTC.

This sequence joins TRBV4-1 and TRBJ1-2; tentatively, D is TRBD1 (5 bases). Germline V gene data show CDR1 as MGHRA and CDR2 as YSYEKL. V was shortened by 0 bases and J by 4 bases, with 21 bases between the two germline ends. The CDR3 is 18 amino acids. The CDR3 coding sequence is TGCGCCAGCAGCCAAGATCCCACAGGCACAGCCCTTACCTATGGCTACACCTTC. It is translated as CASSQDPTGTALTYGYTF.

V gene TRBV2 combines with J gene TRBJ2-3, with 7 bases aligning to TRBD1. CDR3 length: 15 amino acids. J lost 3 bases, V lost 7 bases, and 10 bases had no gene match. Germline V gene lookup returns CDR1 SNHLY and CDR2 FYNNEI. CDR3 amino acids: CASKKTGPQTDTQYF. The CDR3 nucleotides are TGTGCCAGCAAGAAGACAGGGCCCCAGACAGATACGCAGTATTTT.

The chain couples TRBV9 to TRBJ2-6; D might be TRBD2 (5 bases). The CDR3 contains 15 residues. V was cut by 4 bases and J by 1 base, with 9 bases left in between. Per germline, CDR1 SGDLS and CDR2 YYNGEE. The CDR3 sequence is CASSPRGSGANVLTF. The CDR3 nucleotides are TGTGCCAGCAGCCCCCGCGGGTCTGGGGCCAACGTCCTGACTTTC.

V usage is TRBV2 and J usage is TRBJ1-1; D perhaps matches TRBD1 (5 bases). The V end was cut by 6 bases, the J end by 8 bases, with 13 bases between. CDR3 size: 12 residues. CDR1 SNHLY and CDR2 FYNNEI come from the germline V gene. The CDR3 loop reads CASSVTGTEAFF. Written as DNA, the CDR3 is TGTGCCAGCAGCGTCACAGGAACCGAAGCTTTCTTT.

This clone is a singleton in its sample. This sequence joins TRBV2 and TRBJ1-1, with D unclear. The length of the CDR3 is 16 residues. Germline V lookup: CDR1 SNHLY, CDR2 FYNNEI. V gave up 2 bases and J gave up 0 bases, with 13 bases separating them. The CDR3 is CASSERRPWLNTEAFF. The CDR3, as DNA: TGTGCCAGCAGTGAAAGAAGACCTTGGCTGAACACTGAAGCTTTCTTT.

The chain has TRBV5-1 and TRBJ2-6, with D tentatively TRBD1 (7 bases). The CDR3 loop spans 17 amino acids. Germline V gene data show CDR1 as SGHRS and CDR2 as YFSETQ. The ends were cut back, 3 bases at V and 0 bases at J, with 13 bases in the middle. CDR3 amino acids: CASSWGDSRSGANVLTF. As DNA, the CDR3 is TGCGCCAGCAGCTGGGGGGACAGCCGCTCTGGGGCCAACGTCCTGACTTTC.

The J gene is TRBJ2-1, the V gene TRBV19; D is possibly TRBD2 (5 bases). Per the germline V gene, CDR1 is LNHDA and CDR2 is SQIVND (reference sequence). Trimming took 7 bases from V and 7 from J, leaving 14 bases between them. This CDR3 comprises 13 residues. Written as DNA, the CDR3 is TGTGCCAGTACGGAAGGACCGGGGAATGAGCAGTTCTTC. Its translation is CASTEGPGNEQFF.

The rearrangement links TRBV6-4 to TRBJ1-1; D unresolved. The CDR3 consists of 13 residues. Trimming removed 2 bases at V and 1 base at J, with 5 bases between. Germline loops: CDR1 MRHNA, CDR2 SNTAGT. The CDR3 here is CASSDGENTEAFF. CDR3 sequence (DNA): TGTGCCAGCAGTGACGGGGAGAACACTGAAGCTTTCTTT.

In the case of this clone: The sample holds other DNA sequences that translate to the same CDR3. The chain has TRBV18 and TRBJ1-5, with D hard to call. CDR3 length: 13 residues. From germline, CDR1 is KGHSH and CDR2 LQKENI. V lost 6 bases and J lost 5, with 11 bases in between. CDR3 amino acids: CASSRGRDQPQHF. CDR3 coding DNA: TGTGCCAGCTCGCGAGGACGCGATCAGCCCCAGCATTTT.

This chain joins TRBV5-6 and TRBJ2-2; 9 bases fit TRBD2. The CDR3 is 15 residues long. The germline CDR1 and CDR2 sequences are SGHDT and YYEEEE. V was clipped by 2 bases and J by 9 bases; unmatched bases: 8. The CDR3: CASSFWRGGRRELFF. Written as DNA, the CDR3 is TGTGCCAGCAGCTTTTGGCGGGGGGGTAGGCGGGAGCTGTTTTTT.

The table lists this clone with a count of one. In DNA form, the CDR3 reads TGCGCCAGCAGCCAAATCGGGGGGGCAGGGCGAGAAAAACTGTTTTTT. It codes for CASSQIGGAGREKLFF. The chain employs TRBV4-1 and TRBJ1-4, with D tentatively TRBD1 (6 bases). The CDR3 spans 16 residues. The germline gives CDR1 MGHRA, CDR2 YSYEKL. The germline V and J ends were trimmed by 2 bases and 8 bases, with 18 bases remaining between them.

V gene TRBV29-1 combines with J gene TRBJ1-1; the D is unclear. This CDR3 region has 12 residues. Per the germline V gene, CDR1 is SQVTM and CDR2 is ANQGSEA. With 3 bases removed from V and 1 base from J, the gap between germline ends came to 6 bases. As DNA, the CDR3 is TGCAGCGTTGACAGAACGAACACTGAAGCTTTCTTT. It is translated as CSVDRTNTEAFF.

This sequence joins TRBV2 and TRBJ1-6; D remains unclear. V dropped 1 base and J dropped 5 bases, with 12 bases sitting between them. CDR1 is SNHLY, CDR2 FYNNEI, per germline. The CDR3 contains 16 residues. The CDR3 DNA reads as TGTGCCAGCAGTGAAGAGCGGCGTGCGAATAATTCACCCCTCCACTTT. Translating gives CASSEERRANNSPLHF. Together with reference TRBV2 and TRBJ1-6, the CDR3 gives the full variable domain: EPEVTQTPSHQVTQMGQEVILRCVPISNHLYFYWYRQILGQKVEFLVSFYNNEISEKSEIFDDQFSVERPDGSNFTLKIRSTKLEDSAMYFCASSEERRANNSPLHFGNGTRLTVT.

The gene calls are TRBV6-5 and TRBJ1-3; 7 nucleotides agree with TRBD1. The CDR3 runs to 13 residues. Losses at the gene ends were 7 bases for V and 1 base for J; bases not matched to a gene: 1. The germline CDR1 and CDR2 sequences are MNHEY and SVGAGI. The CDR3 is CASTGGSGNTIYF. The DNA of the CDR3 is TGTGCCAGCACAGGGGGATCTGGAAACACCATATATTTT.

The J gene is TRBJ1-2, the V gene TRBV6-6, with D hard to call. The V and J ends lost 4 bases and 8 bases respectively, with 17 bases between them. Looked up from germline, CDR1 is MNHNY and CDR2 is SVGAGI (reference sequence). This CDR3 is built from 14 residues. In DNA, the CDR3 is TGTGCCAGCAGTTTCTCCGAAGGTTTGCAAGGCTACACCTTC. Amino acids: CASSFSEGLQGYTF.

A few counts support this clone. V usage is TRBV27 and J usage is TRBJ1-5; D uncertain. The V gene lost 3 bases and the J gene lost 5 bases, with 11 bases spanning the gap. Per germline, CDR1 MNHEY and CDR2 SMNVEV (reference sequence). The CDR3 has 14 residues. CDR3 in amino acids: CASSLVSRYQPQHF. The DNA for the CDR3 is TGTGCCAGCAGTTTGGTCTCACGGTATCAGCCCCAGCATTTT.